This entry is about one TCR beta chain. Its antigen is unidentified. A deep-level run was used for the assay. Repertoires were generated with immunoSEQ multiplex PCR, while TCRdb's copy carries only in-frame clones and drops some. Here the sample spans around 2,000,000 clones, 85% to 95% being singletons. This entry is derived from a study of shared clonotypes between healthy human individuals. Whole-study findings and limits: Generally, naive subsets (rather than memory subsets) showed larger estimated richness.

Naive CD8 cells were CD45RO-negative, positively selected for CCR7, excluding terminally differentiated effector memory CD45RA+ cells. This TCR was recovered from a man younger than 30 in good health. Some clones in this sample may be carry-over from other donors' samples. Sequenced material: naive CD8+ T cells from PBMCs.

CDR3 region: CASSFSVGEVSTEAFF. The CDR3 nucleotides read TGTGCCAGCAGTTTTTCGGTCGGCGAGGTTTCCACTGAAGCTTTCTTT. The rearrangement joins TRBV27 to TRBJ1-1; D uncertain. Trimming took off 3 bases at V and 4 bases at J, with 18 bases between the two ends. The germline V gene encodes CDR1 MNHEY and CDR2 SMNVEV (reference sequence). The CDR3 has 16 amino acids.